The table lists the clone carrying this TCR beta chain with many counts. The antigen is undetermined. Whole blood was used without fractionation, so all unsorted peripheral T cells were included. The data originate from a study of HIV-infected patients and healthy controls. Study-level findings and limits: Unequal distinct sequence numbers between patients and controls complicated comparisons.

cDNA was made from around 0.5 ug RNA using alpha and beta constant primers. Alpha and beta chain libraries were made separately by chain-specific third strand synthesis with multiplexing indices. Second strand DNA was synthesized using a primer at the SP2 site. TCRdb used MiXCR to reprocess the 5' RACE reads, holding one entry per CDR3 protein. The table lists around 11,000 distinct CDR3 sequences, 8.5% to 12% of them singletons. Trimming pared 4 bases from V and 3 bases from J, leaving 14 bases between. The CDR3 covers 14 residues. Germline assignment: CDR1 SGHDT and CDR2 YYEEEE. V and J are TRBV5-6 and TRBJ2-7, with a tentative D call TRBD1 (6 bases). The material sequenced was blood, taken before antiretroviral therapy. This sequence was found in an adult with HIV infection. This CDR3 reads CASSPNRGGYEQYF. In DNA form, the CDR3 reads TGTGCCAGCAGCCCTAATAGAGGGGGCTACGAGCAGTACTTC.